The clone carrying this T cell receptor (beta chain) was observed a single time. What it recognizes is unknown. Germline lookup yields CDR1 DFQATT and CDR2 SNEGSKA (reference sequence). CDR3 size: 11 residues. With 5 bases removed from V and 5 bases from J, the gap between germline ends came to 9 bases. The sample comes from a study of shared clonotypes between healthy human individuals. Findings of the study overall: Sequencing depth was predicted to influence how clonotypes are shared among donors.

About 90 million PBMCs per unsorted sample were used for genomic DNA. In the authors' methods: As immunoSEQ supplied junction-only sequences (without quality scores), filtering differed. TCRdb's copy holds only in-frame clones and misses some; the assay was immunoSEQ multiplex PCR. That table is the source of V, J and clone size, and D and trimming were worked out from the DNA. Among approximately 440,000 clones listed, approximately 71% were seen once. This TCR was recovered from a woman aged 40 to 55 in good health. Some clones in this sample may be carry-over from other donors' samples. Sequences were obtained from PBMCs. This chain joins TRBV20-1 and TRBJ2-5; D might be TRBD2 (5 bases). The CDR3 loop reads CSALRGETQYF. As DNA, the CDR3 is TGCAGTGCTCTCCGAGGGGAGACCCAGTACTTC.